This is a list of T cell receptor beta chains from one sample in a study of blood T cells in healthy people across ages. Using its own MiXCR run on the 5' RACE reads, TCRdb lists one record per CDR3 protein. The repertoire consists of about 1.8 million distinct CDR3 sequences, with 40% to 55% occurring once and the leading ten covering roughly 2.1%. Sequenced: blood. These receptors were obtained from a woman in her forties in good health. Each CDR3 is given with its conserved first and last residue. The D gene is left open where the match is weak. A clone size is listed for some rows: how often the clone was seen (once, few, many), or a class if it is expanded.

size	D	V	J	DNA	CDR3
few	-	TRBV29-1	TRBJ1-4	TGCAGCGTTGAGGCCCAGAATAATGAAAAACTGTTTTTT	CSVEAQNNEKLFF
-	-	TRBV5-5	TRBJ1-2	TGTGCCAGCAGCATGGACGGGGGATCTAACTATGGCTACACCTTC	CASSMDGGSNYGYTF
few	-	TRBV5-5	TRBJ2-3	TGTGCCAGCAGCTTATGGACGACCAAGACAGATACGCAGTATTTT	CASSLWTTKTDTQYF
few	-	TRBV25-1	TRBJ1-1	TGTGCCAGCAGGGGAGGAGAGAGGGGACTAAAATTCGGCGCTGAAGCTTTCTTT	CASRGGERGLKFGAEAFF
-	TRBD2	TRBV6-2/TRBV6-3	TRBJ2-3	TGTGCCAGCAGCCGCACCCCTAGCGGGCTAGGGCTGAGATATACGCAGTATTTT	CASSRTPSGLGLRYTQYF
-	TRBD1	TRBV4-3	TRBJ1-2	TGCGCCAGCAGCTCGGACAGGGGAGTTCATGGCTACACCTTC	CASSSDRGVHGYTF
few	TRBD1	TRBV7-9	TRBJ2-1	TGTGCCAGCAGTCGTCAACAGGGGGCGGCCTACAATGAGCAGTTCTTC	CASSRQQGAAYNEQFF
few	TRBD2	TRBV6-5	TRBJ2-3	TGTGCCAGCAGTTACTCGGCTAGCGGGGGGGCAGATACGCAGTATTTT	CASSYSASGGADTQYF
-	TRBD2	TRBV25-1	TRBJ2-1	TGTGCCAGCAGGCCGGGACTAGGTCTCCATGAGCAGTTCTTC	CASRPGLGLHEQFF
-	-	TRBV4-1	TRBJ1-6	TGCGCCAGCAGCCAAGTAACGGGCAGGGCGTATAATTCACCCCTCCACTTT	CASSQVTGRAYNSPLHF
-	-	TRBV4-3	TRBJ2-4	TGCGCCAGCAGCGTCCGCGGCTTAGCCAAAAACATTCAGTACTTC	CASSVRGLAKNIQYF
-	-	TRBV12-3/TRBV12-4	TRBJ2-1	TGTGCCAGCAGTTTGGGAAGCGGGTATAGCCATATGAAAAACAATGAGCAGTTCTTC	CASSLGSGYSHMKNNEQFF